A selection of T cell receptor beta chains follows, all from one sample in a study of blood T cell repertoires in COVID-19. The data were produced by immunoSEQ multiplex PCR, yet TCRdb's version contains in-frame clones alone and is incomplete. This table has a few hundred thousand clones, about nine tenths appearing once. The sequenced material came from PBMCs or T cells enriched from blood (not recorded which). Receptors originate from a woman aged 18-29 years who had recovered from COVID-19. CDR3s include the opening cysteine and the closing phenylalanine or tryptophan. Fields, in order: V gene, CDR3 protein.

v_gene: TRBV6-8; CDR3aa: CASSYDSSYEQYF
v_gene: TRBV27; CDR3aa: CASSSIRPTGATEAFF
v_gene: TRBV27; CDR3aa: CASSKGQGVHEQYF
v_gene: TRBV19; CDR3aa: CASTLGRARGQPQHF
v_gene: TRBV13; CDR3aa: CASSLGEQDEQYF
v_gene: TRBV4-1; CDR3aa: CASSQAPGQGGTEAFF
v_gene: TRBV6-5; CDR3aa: CASRPGGVSTGELFF
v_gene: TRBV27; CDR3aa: CASSPSGQAYEQYF
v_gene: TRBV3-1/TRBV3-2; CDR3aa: CASSPKAPGPLHF
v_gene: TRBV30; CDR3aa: CACSSGDLRDTEAFF
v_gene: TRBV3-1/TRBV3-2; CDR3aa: CASRESTDTQYF
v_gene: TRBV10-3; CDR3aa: CAINLGRDGYTF
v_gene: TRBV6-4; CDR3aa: CASSEGGSNTEAFF
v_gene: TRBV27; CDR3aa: CASSSRTGAFF
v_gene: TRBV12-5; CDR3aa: CASGVGGAGGYTF
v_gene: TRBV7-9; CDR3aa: CASILASGDTEAFF
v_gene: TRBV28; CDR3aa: CASSLKTRQSYSNQPQHF
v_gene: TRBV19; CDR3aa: CASGGLTNEQFF
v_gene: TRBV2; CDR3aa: CASRTWTGADGYTF
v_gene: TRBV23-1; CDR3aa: CASTPWVASGRGRGNEQFF
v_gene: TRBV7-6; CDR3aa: CASSLLAGVGDTQYF
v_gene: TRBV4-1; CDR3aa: CASSQGTGPTEAFF
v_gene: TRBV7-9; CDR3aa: CASSLYASGYGYTF
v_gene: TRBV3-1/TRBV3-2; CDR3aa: CASSPPGVTDTQYF
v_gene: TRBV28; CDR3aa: CASSLTGLSSYEQYF
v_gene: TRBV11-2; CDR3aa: CASSLGQGANEKLFF
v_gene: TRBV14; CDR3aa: CASSQTTTGSNEQFF
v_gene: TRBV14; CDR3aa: CASSQDPRVTAFF
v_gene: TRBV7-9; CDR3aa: CASSSTGGGNLPNTGELFF
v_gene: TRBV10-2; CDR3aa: CATGLLNTEAFF
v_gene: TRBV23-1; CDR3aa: CASSQSGYSGGSHEQYF
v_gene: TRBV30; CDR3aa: CAWSGGPYGYTF
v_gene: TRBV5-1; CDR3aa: CASSLGRRLNQETQYF
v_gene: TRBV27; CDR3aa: CASREQGAGANVLTF
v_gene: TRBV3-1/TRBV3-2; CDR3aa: CASSQDAGPYQPQHF
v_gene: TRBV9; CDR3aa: CASSAQGNYGYTF
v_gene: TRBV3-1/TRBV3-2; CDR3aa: CASSPSPGLVAQYF
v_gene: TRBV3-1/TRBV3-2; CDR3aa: CASSHLLEGNEQFF
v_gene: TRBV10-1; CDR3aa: CASSPDRAARGYTF
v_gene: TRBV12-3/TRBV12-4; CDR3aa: CASRGTAGGYTF
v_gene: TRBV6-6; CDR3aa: CASSAADLYEQYF
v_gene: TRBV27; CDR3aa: CASSSSATNEKLFF
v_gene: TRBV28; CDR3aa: CASSLVDRGREKLFF
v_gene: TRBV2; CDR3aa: CASSKIAATDTQYF
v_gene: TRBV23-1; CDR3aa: CAIARGQNTEAFF
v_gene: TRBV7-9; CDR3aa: CASSFAPGYEQYF
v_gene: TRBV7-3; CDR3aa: CASSYRNTGELFF
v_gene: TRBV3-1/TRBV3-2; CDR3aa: CASSQGRFTFGYF
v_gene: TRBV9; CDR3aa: CASSARDRGNSPLHF
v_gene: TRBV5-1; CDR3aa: CASSSLAGIGNEQFF
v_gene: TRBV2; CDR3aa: CASSLMNSPLHF
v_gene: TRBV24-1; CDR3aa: CATSDFRDNSPLHF
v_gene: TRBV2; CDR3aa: CASEGQGNTEAFF
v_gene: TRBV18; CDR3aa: CASSPGVATNEKLFF